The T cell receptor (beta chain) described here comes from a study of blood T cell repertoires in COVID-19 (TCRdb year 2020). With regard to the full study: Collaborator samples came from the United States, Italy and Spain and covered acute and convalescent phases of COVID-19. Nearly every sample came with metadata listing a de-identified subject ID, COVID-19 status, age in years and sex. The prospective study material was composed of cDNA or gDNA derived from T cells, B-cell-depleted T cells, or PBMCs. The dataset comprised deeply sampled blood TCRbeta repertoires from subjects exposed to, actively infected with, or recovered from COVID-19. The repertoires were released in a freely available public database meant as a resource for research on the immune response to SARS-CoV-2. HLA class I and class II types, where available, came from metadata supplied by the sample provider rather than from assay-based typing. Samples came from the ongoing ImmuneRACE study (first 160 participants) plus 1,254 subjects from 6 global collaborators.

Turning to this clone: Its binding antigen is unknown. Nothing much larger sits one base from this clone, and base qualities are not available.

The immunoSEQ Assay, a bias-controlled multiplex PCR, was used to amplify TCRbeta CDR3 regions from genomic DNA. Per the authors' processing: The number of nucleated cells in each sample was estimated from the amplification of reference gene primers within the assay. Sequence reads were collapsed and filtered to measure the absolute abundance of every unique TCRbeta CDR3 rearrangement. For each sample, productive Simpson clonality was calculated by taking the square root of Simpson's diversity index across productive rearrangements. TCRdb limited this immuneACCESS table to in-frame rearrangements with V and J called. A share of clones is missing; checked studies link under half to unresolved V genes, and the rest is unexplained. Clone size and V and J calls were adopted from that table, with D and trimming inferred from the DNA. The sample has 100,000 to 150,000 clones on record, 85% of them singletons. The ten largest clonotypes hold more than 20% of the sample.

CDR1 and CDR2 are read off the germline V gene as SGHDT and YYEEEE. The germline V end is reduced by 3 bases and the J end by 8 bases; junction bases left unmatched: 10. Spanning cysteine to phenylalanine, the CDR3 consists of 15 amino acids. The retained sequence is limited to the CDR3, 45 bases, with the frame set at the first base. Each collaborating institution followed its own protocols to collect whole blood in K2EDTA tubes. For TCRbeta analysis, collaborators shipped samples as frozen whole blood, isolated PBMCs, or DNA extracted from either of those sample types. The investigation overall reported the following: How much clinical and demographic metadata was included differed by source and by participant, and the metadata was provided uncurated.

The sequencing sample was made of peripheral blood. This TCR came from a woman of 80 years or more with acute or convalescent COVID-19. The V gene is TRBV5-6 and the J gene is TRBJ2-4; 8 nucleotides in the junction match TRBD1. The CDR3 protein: CASSSLGQGSDIQYF. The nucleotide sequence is TGTGCCAGCAGCTCCCTTGGACAGGGCAGTGACATTCAGTACTTC.